The next 3 T cell receptor beta chains were all read from a single sample in a study of PD-L1 blockade in urothelial cancer. Libraries were prepared by immunoSEQ multiplex PCR; TCRdb keeps only in-frame clonotypes and omits some of them. The sample holds roughly 42,000 clones; more than 75% are singletons and the top ten take approximately 2.9%. Sequences were derived from PBMCs, sampled around atezolizumab (anti-PD-L1) treatment. The receptors stem from a man aged 70 or older with urothelial cancer.

This chain links TRBV4-3 with TRBJ1-4, with D unclear. The CDR3 has 17 amino acids. The V gene's germline CDR1 is LGHNA and CDR2 YSLEER. The V end lost 1 base, the J end lost 3 bases, and 15 bases lay between the germline ends. The CDR3: CASSQVQSVTPNEKLFF. For the CDR3, the DNA is TGCGCCAGCAGCCAAGTCCAGAGTGTGACTCCTAATGAAAAACTGTTTTTT.

In DNA form, the CDR3 reads TGCGCCAGCAGCTTGTATGGTCCGGGAATGGGTACTGAAGCTTTCTTT. This sequence encodes CASSLYGPGMGTEAFF. The V call is TRBV5-1, the J call TRBJ1-1, with D unresolved. V was cut by 1 base and J by 5 bases, with 18 bases left in between. There are 16 residues in the CDR3. Germline V CDR1 and CDR2: SGHRS, YFSETQ.

This sequence joins TRBV7-3 and TRBJ2-3; maybe TRBD2 (6 bases). The V end lost 5 bases, the J end lost 1 base, and 16 bases lay between the germline ends. Germline V gives CDR1 SGHTA, CDR2 FQGTGA. The CDR3 is made up of 16 amino acids. The CDR3 reads CASSPKRASGTDTQYF. The CDR3 region has the DNA TGTGCCAGCAGCCCAAAGCGCGCTAGCGGCACAGATACGCAGTATTTT.